This T cell receptor (beta chain) was identified during a study of blood T cell repertoires in COVID-19. The data were produced by immunoSEQ multiplex PCR, yet TCRdb's version contains in-frame clones alone and is incomplete. The sample shows 400,000 to 500,000 clones, 86% of them seen only once. The CDR3 length is 14 residues. The germline gives CDR1 MGHDK, CDR2 SYGVNS. V lost 2 bases and J lost 3, with 9 bases in between. Source material: peripheral blood. The V call is TRBV25-1, the J call TRBJ2-3, with D uncertain. This clonotype was sampled from a woman aged 25 to 39 with active or convalescent COVID-19. CDR3 region: CASSEQLRTDTQYF. CDR3 sequence (DNA): TGTGCCAGCAGTGAACAACTTCGGACAGATACGCAGTATTTT. Full variable domain (rest looked up from reference TRBV25-1 and TRBJ2-3): EADIYQTPRYLVIGTGKKITLECSQTMGHDKMYWYQQDPGMELHLIHYSYGVNSTEKGDLSSESTVSRIRTEHFPLTLESARPSHTSQYLCASSEQLRTDTQYFGPGTRLTVL.